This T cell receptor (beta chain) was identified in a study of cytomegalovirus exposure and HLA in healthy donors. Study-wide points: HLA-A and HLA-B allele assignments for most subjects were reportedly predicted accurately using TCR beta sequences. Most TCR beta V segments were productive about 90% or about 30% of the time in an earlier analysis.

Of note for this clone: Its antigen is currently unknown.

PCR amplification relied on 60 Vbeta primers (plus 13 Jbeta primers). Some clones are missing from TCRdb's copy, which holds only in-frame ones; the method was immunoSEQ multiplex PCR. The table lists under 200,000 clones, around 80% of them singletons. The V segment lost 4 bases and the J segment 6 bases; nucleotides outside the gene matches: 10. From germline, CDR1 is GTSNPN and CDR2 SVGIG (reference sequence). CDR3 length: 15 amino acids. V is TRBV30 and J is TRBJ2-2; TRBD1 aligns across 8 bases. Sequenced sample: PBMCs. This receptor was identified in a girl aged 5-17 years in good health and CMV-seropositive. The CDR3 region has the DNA TGTGCCTGGAATTTTATGACAGGGGCCGCCGGGGAGCTGTTTTTT. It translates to CAWNFMTGAAGELFF.